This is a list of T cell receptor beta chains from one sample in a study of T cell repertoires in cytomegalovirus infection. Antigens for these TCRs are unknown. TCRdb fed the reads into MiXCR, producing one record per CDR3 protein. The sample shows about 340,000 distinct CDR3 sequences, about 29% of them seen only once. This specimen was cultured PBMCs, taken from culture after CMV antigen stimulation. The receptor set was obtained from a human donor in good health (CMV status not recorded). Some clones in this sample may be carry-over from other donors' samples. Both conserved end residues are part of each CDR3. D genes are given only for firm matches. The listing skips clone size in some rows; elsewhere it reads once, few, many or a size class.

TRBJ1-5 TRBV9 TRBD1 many CASSEGTVGNQPQHF TGTGCCAGCAGCGAGGGGACAGTTGGCAATCAGCCCCAGCATTTT
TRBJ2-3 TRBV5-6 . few CASSLEAGDTQYF TGTGCCAGCAGCTTGGAAGCGGGAGATACGCAGTATTTT
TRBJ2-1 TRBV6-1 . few CASRYAAYNEQFF TGTGCCAGCAGGTACGCAGCGTACAATGAGCAGTTCTTC
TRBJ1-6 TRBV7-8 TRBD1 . CASSPMVGGNSPLHF TGTGCCAGCAGCCCGATGGTAGGGGGCAATTCACCCCTCCACTTT
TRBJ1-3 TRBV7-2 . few CASSLGQGRNTIYF TGTGCCAGCAGCTTGGGGCAGGGTAGAAACACCATATATTTT
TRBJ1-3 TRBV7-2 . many CASSLGVNGNTIYF TGTGCCAGCAGCTTAGGTGTGAACGGAAACACCATATATTTT
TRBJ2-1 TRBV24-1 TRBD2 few CATSDLATSGRYEQFF TGTGCCACCAGTGATTTGGCGACTAGCGGGAGGTATGAGCAGTTCTTC
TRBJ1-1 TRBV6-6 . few CASSSEWGATNTEAFF TGTGCCAGCAGTTCAGAATGGGGGGCTACGAACACTGAAGCTTTCTTT
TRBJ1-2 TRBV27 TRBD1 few CASRPGTVSNYGYTF TGTGCCAGCAGACCAGGGACAGTGAGTAACTATGGCTACACCTTC
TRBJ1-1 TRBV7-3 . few CASSLRPEGWPNTEAFF TGTGCCAGCAGCCTCCGCCCCGAGGGATGGCCGAACACTGAAGCTTTCTTT
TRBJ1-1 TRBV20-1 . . CSARDAVRTEAFF TGCAGTGCTAGAGATGCAGTTCGCACTGAAGCTTTCTTT
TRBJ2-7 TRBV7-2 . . CASSLQGYNEQYF TGTGCCAGCAGCTTACAGGGGTACAACGAGCAGTACTTC
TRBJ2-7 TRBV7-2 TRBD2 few CASSRGGRAAYEQYF TGTGCCAGCAGCCGGGGCGGGAGGGCCGCCTACGAGCAGTACTTC
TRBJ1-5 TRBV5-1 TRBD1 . CASRIGQGGDQPQHF TGCGCCAGCAGAATTGGACAGGGCGGCGATCAGCCCCAGCATTTT
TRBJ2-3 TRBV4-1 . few CASSQVLAPDTQYF TGCGCCAGCAGCCAAGTTCTAGCCCCAGATACGCAGTATTTT
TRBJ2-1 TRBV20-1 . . CSARDYNYNEQFF TGCAGTGCTAGAGATTATAACTACAATGAGCAGTTCTTC
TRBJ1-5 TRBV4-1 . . CASSHVQGGGNQPQHF TGCGCCAGCAGCCATGTACAGGGAGGTGGCAATCAGCCCCAGCATTTT
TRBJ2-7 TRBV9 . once CASSVGSQVTTYEQYF TGTGCCAGCAGCGTAGGATCCCAGGTGACTACCTACGAGCAGTACTTC
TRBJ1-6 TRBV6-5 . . CATRYGAGYNSPLHF TGTGCCACCCGTTATGGAGCAGGCTATAATTCACCCCTCCACTTT
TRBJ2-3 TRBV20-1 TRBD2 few CSARDLSSGGPTDTQYF TGCAGTGCTAGAGATTTGTCCAGCGGGGGACCCACAGATACGCAGTATTTT
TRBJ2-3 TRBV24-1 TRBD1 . CATSESGTGGTDTQYF TGTGCCACCAGTGAGTCCGGGACAGGGGGGACAGATACGCAGTATTTT
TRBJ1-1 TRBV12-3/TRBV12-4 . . CASSLEEGYTEAFF TGTGCCAGCAGTTTAGAGGAGGGATACACTGAAGCTTTCTTT
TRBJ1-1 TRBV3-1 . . CASSQPGYTEAFF TGTGCCAGCAGCCAACCAGGGTACACTGAAGCTTTCTTT
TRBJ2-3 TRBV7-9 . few CASRRDRTTDTQYF TGTGCCAGCAGAAGAGACAGGACCACAGATACGCAGTATTTT
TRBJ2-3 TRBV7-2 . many CASSLVSTGTDTQYF TGTGCCAGCAGCTTGGTGTCCACTGGCACAGATACGCAGTATTTT
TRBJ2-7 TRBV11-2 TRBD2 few CASSLWVSGVSYEQYF TGTGCCAGCAGCTTGTGGGTCAGCGGGGTCTCCTACGAGCAGTACTTC
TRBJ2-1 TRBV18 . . CASSPLTVGAVQGRWYNEQFF TGTGCCAGCTCACCACTTACTGTAGGGGCGGTACAGGGTCGGTGGTACAATGAGCAGTTCTTC
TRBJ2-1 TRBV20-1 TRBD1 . CSANRDRDHYNEQFF TGCAGTGCAAACCGGGACAGGGACCACTACAATGAGCAGTTCTTC
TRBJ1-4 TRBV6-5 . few CASSYSGATNEKLFF TGTGCCAGCAGTTACTCCGGGGCGACTAATGAAAAACTGTTTTTT
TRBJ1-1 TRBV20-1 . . CSAPTVNTEAFF TGCAGTGCTCCGACAGTAAACACTGAAGCTTTCTTT
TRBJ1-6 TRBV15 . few CATSRDVGSDSPLHF TGTGCCACCAGCAGAGATGTGGGATCTGATTCACCCCTCCACTTT
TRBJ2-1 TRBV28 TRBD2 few CASSLTSGSYRGYNEQFF TGTGCCAGCAGTTTAACTAGCGGATCGTACCGGGGCTACAATGAGCAGTTCTTC
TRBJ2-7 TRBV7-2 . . CASTPWKTGEQYF TGTGCCAGCACCCCTTGGAAGACCGGAGAGCAGTACTTC
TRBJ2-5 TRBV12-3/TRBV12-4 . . CANSLEAARETQYF TGTGCCAACAGTTTGGAAGCGGCACGCGAGACCCAGTACTTC
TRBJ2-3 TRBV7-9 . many CASSLAIDTQYF TGTGCCAGCAGCTTAGCTATCGATACGCAGTATTTT
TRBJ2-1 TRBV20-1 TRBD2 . CSARIAGRYNEQFF TGCAGTGCCAGAATAGCGGGAAGGTACAATGAGCAGTTCTTC
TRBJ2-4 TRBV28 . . CASSTDRTKNIQYF TGTGCCAGCAGTACGGACAGAACCAAAAACATTCAGTACTTC
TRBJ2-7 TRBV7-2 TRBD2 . CASSLAGALSYEQYF TGTGCCAGCAGCTTGGCGGGAGCCCTCTCCTACGAGCAGTACTTC
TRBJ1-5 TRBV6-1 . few CASLSSGGQPQHF TGTGCCAGCTTGTCCTCGGGGGGACAGCCCCAGCATTTT
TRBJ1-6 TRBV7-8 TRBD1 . CASSGDRGGSPLHF TGTGCCAGCAGCGGGGACAGGGGTGGTTCACCCCTCCACTTT
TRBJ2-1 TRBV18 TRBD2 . CASSPLGTSGNEQFF TGTGCCAGCTCACCACTGGGGACTAGCGGAAATGAGCAGTTCTTC